One and the same sample provided the 24 T cell receptor beta chains below, sequenced in a study of cytomegalovirus exposure and HLA in healthy donors (dated by TCRdb to about 2017). Library preparation employed the immunoSEQ multiplex PCR assay. The multiplex PCR relied on a mix of 60 forward primers for TCR Vbeta segments and 13 reverse primers for TCR Jbeta segments. As stored in TCRdb, this immuneACCESS dataset retains in-frame rearrangements with V and J assigned. A fraction of the clones does not appear; measured against another copy, unresolved V genes explain less than half of the discrepancy, and the remainder lacks a known reason. The sample table holds about 99,000 clones, of which approximately 78% were seen once. The ten largest clones capture roughly 1.8% of the sample. Sample: PBMCs. Receptors were obtained from a woman in her thirties or forties in good health and CMV-seronegative.

The V and J genes are TRBV25-1 and TRBJ2-1; D is possibly TRBD2 (6 bases). This CDR3 is 11 amino acids long. Germline lookup yields CDR1 MGHDK and CDR2 SYGVNS. With 10 bases removed from V and 13 bases from J, the gap between germline ends came to 17 bases. CDR3 in amino acids: CATNPGDLQFF. The CDR3 region has the DNA TGTGCCACCAACCCTGGGGACTTACAGTTCTTC. Filled out from reference TRBV25-1 and TRBJ2-1, the complete variable domain reads EADIYQTPRYLVIGTGKKITLECSQTMGHDKMYWYQQDPGMELHLIHYSYGVNSTEKGDLSSESTVSRIRTEHFPLTLESARPSHTSQYLCATNPGDLQFFGPGTRLTVL.

The rearrangement uses TRBV7-2 and TRBJ2-1, with TRBD2 as a possible D gene (5 bases). Germline-derived CDR1 and CDR2 are SGHTA and FQGNSA. The CDR3 spans 15 residues. V lost 5 bases and J 0 bases, leaving 11 bases between the germline ends. The CDR3 region is CASSPGEFSYNEQFF. For the CDR3, the DNA is TGTGCCAGCAGCCCTGGGGAGTTCTCCTACAATGAGCAGTTCTTC.

The chain couples TRBV5-1 to TRBJ2-1; TRBD2 might be the D (5 bases). The CDR3 has 17 residues. V dropped 4 bases and J dropped 0 bases, with 17 bases sitting between them. Germline CDR1 SGHRS, CDR2 YFSETQ. CDR3 coding DNA: TGCGCCAGCAGCCGTCATAGCGTCCCCGGCTCCTACAATGAGCAGTTCTTC. It encodes CASSRHSVPGSYNEQFF.

The chain combines TRBV19 with TRBJ2-6; D unresolved. V was clipped by 6 bases and J by 0 bases, with 6 bases between them. Germline lookup yields CDR1 LNHDA and CDR2 SQIVND (reference sequence). This CDR3 is 14 amino acids long. In DNA, the CDR3 is TGTGCCAGTAGGAGTCGCTCTGGGGCCAACGTCCTGACTTTC. Translated: CASRSRSGANVLTF.

The chain uses TRBV16 and TRBJ2-2; TRBD1 matches at 7 bases. Germline V gene sequence: CDR1 KGHSY, CDR2 FQNENV. The CDR3 spans 13 residues. The V and J ends lost 4 bases and 5 bases, in that order; junction bases with no gene match: 1. The CDR3 sequence is CASSPQGTGELFF. The CDR3 nucleotides read TGTGCCAGCAGCCCACAGGGGACCGGGGAGCTGTTTTTT.

The chain carries TRBV28 and TRBJ1-3, with 8 bases lining up with TRBD1. The CDR3 is 15 amino acids. CDR1 is MDHEN, CDR2 SYDVKM, per germline. The ends lost 2 bases at V and 5 bases at J; junction bases unmatched: 5. The chain's CDR3 is CASSLSQGARNTIYF. The CDR3 DNA reads TGTGCCAGCAGTTTAAGTCAGGGGGCGAGAAACACCATATATTTT.

The chain carries TRBV28 and TRBJ2-3; TRBD2 aligns across 13 bases. Germline V CDR1 and CDR2: MDHEN, SYDVKM. This CDR3 comprises 17 residues. The V segment lost 7 bases and the J segment 4 bases; nucleotides outside the gene matches: 11. Here the CDR3 DNA reads TGTGCCAGCATAACGAGGACTAGCGGGAGAGATGCAGATACGCAGTATTTT. Translated: CASITRTSGRDADTQYF. Together with reference TRBV28 and TRBJ2-3, the CDR3 gives the full variable domain: DVKVTQSSRYLVKRTGEKVFLECVQDMDHENMFWYRQDPGLGLRLIYFSYDVKMKEKGDIPEGYSVSREKKERFSLILESASTNQTSMYLCASITRTSGRDADTQYFGPGTRLTVL.

In nucleotides, the CDR3 is TGTGCCAGCATTGTAGGACTCCCGAACACTGAAGCTTTCTTT. Translation: CASIVGLPNTEAFF. The chain has TRBV28 and TRBJ1-1; no reliable D call. CDR3 size: 14 residues. V gave up 7 bases and J gave up 1 base, with 13 bases separating them. Germline assignment: CDR1 MDHEN and CDR2 SYDVKM.

The chain couples TRBV9 to TRBJ1-1; D remains unclear. Germline V gene sequence: CDR1 SGDLS, CDR2 YYNGEE. Trimming removed 1 base from V and 1 base from J, with 8 bases in between. The CDR3 loop spans 14 amino acids. The CDR3 DNA reads as TGTGCCAGCAGCGTAAGTCGCGCGAACACTGAAGCTTTCTTT. It encodes CASSVSRANTEAFF. Based on the CDR3 plus reference TRBV9 and TRBJ1-1, the full variable domain is DSGVTQTPKHLITATGQRVTLRCSPRSGDLSVYWYQQSLDQGLQFLIQYYNGEERAKGNILERFSAQQFPDLHSELNLSSLELGDSALYFCASSVSRANTEAFFGQGTRLTVV.

This CDR3 is CASNGQGPGGYTF. Here the CDR3 DNA reads TGTGCCAGCAACGGACAGGGGCCGGGTGGCTACACCTTC. The genes are TRBV14 and TRBJ1-2, with 9 bases matching TRBD1. The CDR3 length is 13 residues. Trimming at V came to 7 bases and at J to 7 bases, leaving 7 bases not matched to a gene. Germline lookup yields CDR1 SGHDN and CDR2 FVKESK.

The sample holds a few counts of this clone. The chain joins TRBV7-2 to TRBJ1-6, with D perhaps TRBD1 (5 bases). The CDR3 is made up of 16 amino acids. V lost 3 bases and J 0 bases, leaving 9 bases between the germline ends. Germline V gene data show CDR1 as SGHTA and CDR2 as FQGNSA. CDR3 DNA: TGTGCCAGCAGCTTTAGACAGAGCTCCTATAATTCACCCCTCCACTTT. Translated: CASSFRQSSYNSPLHF.

The chain joins TRBV21-1 to TRBJ1-4. TRBV21-1 is an annotated pseudogene. The CDR3 is 16 amino acids. This CDR3 reads CASSKALEGADEKLFF. The CDR3 DNA sequence: TGTGCCAGCAGCAAAGCGTTGGAGGGCGCGGATGAAAAACTGTTTTTT.

The CDR3 here is CASSVAGTRGFGEQFF. The CDR3 DNA reads TGTGCCAGCAGCGTAGCTGGGACAAGGGGGTTTGGGGAGCAGTTCTTC. This sequence joins TRBV9 and TRBJ2-1, with D possibly being TRBD1 (6 bases). The germline V gene has CDR1 SGDLS and CDR2 YYNGEE. This CDR3 is built from 16 residues. V lost 0 bases to trimming and J lost 10 bases, with 20 bases between them.

The V gene is TRBV18, the J gene TRBJ1-3, with 7 bases matching TRBD1. The CDR3 has 15 residues. The V and J ends lost 3 bases and 7 bases, in that order; junction bases with no gene match: 9. Germline CDR1 and CDR2: KGHSH and LQKENI. CDR3 protein: CASSPTTGNRNTIYF. The CDR3 DNA reads as TGTGCCAGCTCACCCACGACAGGGAATAGGAACACCATATATTTT.

V and J are TRBV6-6 and TRBJ2-1; 15 bases match TRBD2. With 5 bases clipped from V and 8 bases from J, the junction kept 7 bases outside the gene matches. Germline V lookup: CDR1 MNHNY, CDR2 SVGAGI (reference sequence). CDR3 size: 16 residues. Here the CDR3 reads CASSALGLAGGHEQFF. CDR3 nucleotides: TGTGCCAGCAGTGCCCTAGGACTAGCGGGAGGGCATGAGCAGTTCTTC.

The chain is built from TRBV5-6 and TRBJ2-1, with 9 bases identical to TRBD2. CDR1 is SGHDT and CDR2 is YYEEEE in the germline V gene. Germline trimming cut 1 base from V and 6 bases from J; bases unmatched to any gene: 11. The CDR3 has 17 residues. CDR3 nucleotide sequence: TGTGCCAGCAGCTTGTTTCTAGCGGGATCCCCTTTCAATGAGCAGTTCTTC. Encoded protein: CASSLFLAGSPFNEQFF.

This clone was detected only a few times. The rearrangement joins TRBV6-1 to TRBJ1-6, with TRBD1 as a possible D gene (6 bases). Germline CDR1 MNHNS, CDR2 SASEGT. V was cut by 6 bases and J by 9 bases, with 15 bases left in between. This CDR3 has 14 residues. The CDR3 coding sequence is TGTGCCAGCAGAGAGTTTACAGGGTTTTCACCCCTCCACTTT. Amino acids: CASREFTGFSPLHF.

The chain employs TRBV28 and TRBJ1-2; no reliable D call. The CDR3 totals 13 residues. Germline CDR1 MDHEN, CDR2 SYDVKM. The V gene lost 1 base and the J gene lost 1 base, with 4 bases spanning the gap. As DNA, the CDR3 is TGTGCCAGCAGTTTATCGGTTAACTATGGCTACACCTTC. Its protein product is CASSLSVNYGYTF.

The V and J genes are TRBV7-3 and TRBJ1-2, with 9 bases lining up with TRBD1. CDR3 length: 15 residues. Germline V lookup: CDR1 SGHTA, CDR2 FQGTGA. J was trimmed by 0 bases and V by 7 bases; bases with no gene match: 6. In DNA form, the CDR3 reads TGTGCCAGCAAGCTTGACAGGGGGACTAACTATGGCTACACCTTC. Amino acids: CASKLDRGTNYGYTF.

The chain joins TRBV7-3 to TRBJ2-6; D possibly corresponds to TRBD2 (6 bases). Trimming took off 5 bases at V and 2 bases at J, with 7 bases between the two ends. This CDR3 has 14 residues. In germline, CDR1 is SGHTA, CDR2 FQGTGA. CDR3 loop: CASSAGTGANVLTF. The CDR3 coding sequence is TGTGCCAGCAGCGCGGGGACTGGGGCCAACGTCCTGACTTTC.

V is TRBV6-5 and J is TRBJ2-7; maybe TRBD2 (5 bases). Deletions cut 0 bases from V and 2 bases from J, with 14 bases between. This CDR3 has 16 residues. Germline V CDR1 and CDR2: MNHEY, SVGAGI. This CDR3 reads CASSYSRGLPPYEQYF. CDR3 bases: TGTGCCAGCAGTTACTCGAGAGGGCTCCCTCCCTACGAGCAGTACTTC.

The CDR3 region is CASSWGLAGGYNEQFF. The CDR3 region has the DNA TGCGCCAGCAGCTGGGGACTAGCGGGAGGTTACAATGAGCAGTTCTTC. The chain has TRBV5-1 and TRBJ2-1; 15 bases are shared with TRBD2. V lost 3 bases, J lost 4 bases, and 2 bases stayed unmatched. Looked up from germline, CDR1 is SGHRS and CDR2 is YFSETQ. The CDR3 covers 16 residues.

The V and J genes are TRBV28 and TRBJ2-7; perhaps TRBD2 as D (5 bases). The CDR3 extends over 11 amino acids. Looked up from germline, CDR1 is MDHEN and CDR2 is SYDVKM. V shed 3 bases and J shed 9 bases, with 9 bases lying between them. For the CDR3, the DNA is TGTGCCAGCAGTTTTGGAGGCTTGCAGTACTTC. Amino acids: CASSFGGLQYF.

This clone was detected only a few times. J is TRBJ2-7 and V is TRBV2; tentatively, D is TRBD2 (5 bases). V lost 3 bases, J lost 0 bases, and 12 bases lay in between. The CDR3 spans 15 residues. Germline V gives CDR1 SNHLY, CDR2 FYNNEI. The CDR3 region is CASSDAGGSSYEQYF. The CDR3 DNA is TGTGCCAGCAGTGATGCGGGCGGTAGCTCCTACGAGCAGTACTTC.